This record concerns one T cell receptor beta chain sequence. Its antigen is unknown. No much larger clone is present one base from it, and per-base qualities are unavailable. In the ophthalmopathy patients, disease was moderately to severely active, with a Clinical Activity Score of 3 or more, a NOSPECS grade of 4 or more, and a duration of less than 3 months. The study excluded patients with uncontrolled infections, other autoimmune diseases, pregnancy or lactation. Diagnoses were established on the basis of clinical symptoms, serum thyroxine and TRAb, thyroid ultrasound, and orbital computed tomography. PBMCs were isolated from roughly 10 ml of fresh peripheral blood by Ficoll-Paque density gradient centrifugation. Total RNA was extracted using Trizol reagent, and RNA quality was assessed on an Agilent 2100 Bioanalyzer. These data come from a study of T cells in Graves' hyperthyroidism and ophthalmopathy (dated by TCRdb to the late 2010s). Context from the whole study: Peripheral blood samples were taken at initial diagnosis, before any treatment was given. The roughly 94 discovery patients were randomly divided into training and test sets at a 7:3 ratio. An independent validation cohort of around 19 hyperthyroidism patients and roughly 16 patients who later progressed to ophthalmopathy tested prospective prediction of ophthalmopathy. After blood sampling, hyperthyroidism patients were treated with methimazole at a starting dose of 30 mg daily, and ophthalmopathy patients were treated with high-dose intravenous methylprednisolone. Thyroid tissue and blood T-cell repertoires from about 6 Graves' hyperthyroidism patients were also compared in the study. TCR Vbeta CDR3 sequencing of 120 to 150 peripheral blood samples (approximately 44 ophthalmopathy, about 80 hyperthyroidism and 17 progressor patients) is reported in the paper. To identify distinguishing TCR V-J signatures, a discovery cohort of 90 to 100 patients was used, comprising some 45 with Graves' ophthalmopathy and 57 with stable Graves' hyperthyroidism. On the study overall, not on this receptor specifically: In validation, the model predicted progression to ophthalmopathy a median of around 6.5 months before onset, with over 55% sensitivity and more than 72% specificity. Sample size was not statistically predetermined, and blinding of investigators to group allocation was not performed. Most expanded thyroid clonotypes (frequency above 0.001) were also detected in blood, suggesting blood repertoires may reflect thyroid immune responses. A model built on a 13 V-J signature distinguished ophthalmopathy from stable hyperthyroidism, reaching over 85% sensitivity and around 82% specificity in cross-validation and 80%/75% in testing.

TCR beta CDR3 regions were amplified from RNA transcripts. For the first round of RT-PCR on the TCR CDR3, the HTBI primer set was used together with the Qiagen OneStep RT-PCR kit. Libraries were constructed in a second round of multiplex PCR, after which size selection and purification were performed. Sequencing of the libraries was done on an Illumina HiSeq2000 using paired-end 100 bp reads. In the original analysis: SOAPnuke was used to process the raw data, removing reads that contained adapters or uncalled bases, had a mean Phred below 15, or lacked an exact match to the constant primer or identifier. High-quality paired reads were merged with COPE v1.2.5, and unique nucleotide sequences were defined as clonotypes. MiTCR v1.1 was used to align clonotypes to the IMGT TRBV, TRBD and TRBJ reference segments. The analysis included only V-J combinations with a frequency above 0.0001, which together covered over 98% of the repertoires. The TCS score was defined as the ratio of F50 (clonal expansion) to E x V (chaos), calculated using BLOSUM62-based TCRdist between CDR3 peptides within each V-J. Welch's t-statistics and random forest reduced 514 V-J features to around 14, which were used in a naive Bayes classifier (R e1071). Through fastp at Q25 and MiXCR, TCRdb rebuilt clones from the public reads, retaining in-frame beta chains. CDR3 protein duplicates are merged, each entry listing the most common genes and DNA. Here the V and J calls rest on TCRdb's processing, not on the authors' analysis. In this sample the table shows about 380,000 distinct CDR3 sequences, under 20% of which occur a single time. The top ten constitute 40% of the sample.

The source material was blood. The clonotype comes from a man between 18 and 35 years old with Graves' ophthalmopathy.

The DNA sequence is as follows: TGTGCCAGCAGCTTAGACCCTGGGGGCTACAATGAGCAGTTCTTC. This yields the protein CASSLDPGGYNEQFF. This chain joins TRBV11-3 to TRBJ2-1, with the D assignment possibly TRBD1 or TRBD2, given 5 matching bases for each. A distance of 9 bases separates the germline ends of V and J, which lose 0 bases and 3 bases respectively. CDR1 SGHNT and CDR2 YENEEA are derived from the germline V gene. The CDR3 numbers 15 residues from cysteine through phenylalanine. CDR3 DNA only is kept here, 45 bases in frame from base 1.